This is a list of T cell receptor beta chains from one sample in a study of CDR3 diversity in severe acne. One entry per CDR3 protein results from TCRdb running MiXCR on the PCR reads. The sample records about 85,000 distinct CDR3 sequences, 45% to 55% being singletons. The sequencing input was blood. The receptors stem from a male donor in good health, serving as a control. CDR3s include the opening cysteine and the closing phenylalanine or tryptophan. D genes are given only for firm matches. A clone size is listed for some rows: how often the clone was seen (once, few, many), or a class if it is expanded.

cdr3_length clone_size j_call v_call d_call cdr3_aa cdr3_nt
11 medium-sized TRBJ1-2 TRBV20-1 NA CSAEGVSGYTF TGCAGTGCTGAGGGAGTTTCTGGCTACACCTTC
13 many TRBJ1-1 TRBV27 NA CASSWVGNTEAFF TGTGCCAGCAGTTGGGTGGGGAACACTGAAGCTTTCTTT
13 NA TRBJ1-2 TRBV7-9 NA CASSPPGSYGYTF TGTGCCAGCAGCCCCCCAGGGAGCTATGGCTACACCTTC
12 few TRBJ2-2 TRBV25-1 NA CASSLRGGELFF TGTGCCAGCAGTCTGCGGGGCGGGGAGCTGTTTTTT
15 NA TRBJ1-5 TRBV5-1 TRBD1 CASSQAGTDNQPQHF TGCGCCAGCAGCCAAGCAGGGACAGACAATCAGCCCCAGCATTTT
13 many TRBJ2-3 TRBV24-1 NA CATSPQGVDTQYF TGTGCCACCAGTCCGCAGGGCGTAGATACGCAGTATTTT
16 NA TRBJ2-5 TRBV29-1 NA CSVESLVGGLRETQYF TGCAGCGTTGAATCCCTAGTGGGGGGTCTCCGAGAGACCCAATACTTC
16 few TRBJ2-7 TRBV11-2 NA CASSLVGGRRPYEQYF TGTGCCAGCAGCTTAGTAGGTGGGAGGAGGCCCTACGAGCAGTACTTC
15 NA TRBJ1-6 TRBV25-1 NA CASSPRVVRGSPLHF TGTGCCAGCAGTCCAAGGGTGGTAAGGGGTTCACCCCTCCACTTT
12 NA TRBJ2-7 TRBV30 NA CAWSVTGYEQYF TGTGCCTGGAGTGTAACCGGCTACGAGCAGTACTTC
13 many TRBJ2-5 TRBV18 TRBD1 CASSGDRGETQYF TGTGCCAGCTCAGGGGACAGGGGAGAGACCCAGTACTTC
14 NA TRBJ2-7 TRBV7-2 NA CASSLAASTYEQYF TGTGCCAGCAGCTTAGCGGCGTCCACCTACGAGCAGTACTTC
16 many TRBJ2-7 TRBV12-3/TRBV12-4 TRBD2 CASSLEGLAGLHEQYF TGTGCCAGCAGTTTAGAGGGACTAGCGGGATTACACGAGCAGTACTTC
15 once TRBJ2-2 TRBV2 NA CASSEGRPGTGELFF TGTGCCAGCAGTGAAGGCCGCCCGGGAACCGGGGAGCTGTTTTTT
18 NA TRBJ2-3 TRBV7-7 TRBD2 CASSLGAGGPLSTDTQYF TGTGCTAGCAGCTTAGGGGCGGGAGGACCTTTGAGCACAGATACGCAGTATTTT
12 NA TRBJ1-2 TRBV20-1 NA CSAREGSYGYTF TGCAGTGCTAGAGAGGGCAGCTATGGCTACACCTTC
15 many TRBJ2-2 TRBV7-9 NA CASSLLLGNTGELFF TGTGCCAGCAGCTTATTATTGGGGAACACCGGGGAGCTGTTTTTT
14 NA TRBJ2-6 TRBV6-5 NA CASRGGSGANVLTF TGTGCCAGCAGAGGGGGTTCAGGGGCCAACGTCCTGACTTTC
14 NA TRBJ1-6 TRBV9 NA CASSLGPVNSPLHF TGTGCCAGCAGCTTAGGCCCAGTAAATTCACCCCTCCACTTT
18 NA TRBJ2-3 TRBV20-1 NA CSATSDLTCQASRDTQYF TGCAGTGCCACCAGTGATTTGACGTGCCAGGCTAGCAGGGATACGCAGTATTTT
14 NA TRBJ2-7 TRBV7-2 NA CASSFSTGGHEQYF TGTGCCAGCAGCTTTTCAACGGGGGGCCACGAGCAGTACTTC
15 many TRBJ2-5 TRBV15 TRBD2 CATRPTSGSGETQYF TGTGCCACCAGACCGACTAGCGGGAGTGGAGAGACCCAGTACTTC
12 NA TRBJ1-4 TRBV7-3 NA CASSSIADKLFF TGTGCCAGCAGCTCGATAGCGGATAAACTGTTTTTT
17 many TRBJ1-1 TRBV24-1 NA CATSGLRWGPTGTEAFF TGTGCCACCAGTGGTTTGCGGTGGGGGCCCACCGGCACTGAAGCTTTCTTT
16 few TRBJ2-6 TRBV7-6 NA CASSARWGSGANVLTF TGTGCCAGCAGCGCCAGGTGGGGGTCCGGGGCCAACGTCCTGACTTTC
13 many TRBJ2-7 TRBV7-2 NA CASSSQGGYEQYF TGTGCCAGCAGCTCTCAGGGGGGGTACGAGCAGTACTTC